Given below is one T cell receptor (beta chain) in context. This clone's antigen is unknown. No clone much larger than this one lies a single base away; base qualities are absent. The data were taken from a study of PD-1 blockade in classical Hodgkin lymphoma (TCRdb year 2020). Notes on the research overall: Nivolumab dosing was 3 mg/kg intravenously every 2 weeks, continuing until either disease progression or unacceptable toxicity. The study used TCR beta sequencing and CyTOF to define a peripheral blood immune signature of response to PD-1 blockade in classical Hodgkin lymphoma.

Overall study results and their limits: Baseline diversity similar to that of newly diagnosed patients was observed in trial patients achieving complete response, whereas significantly lower diversity was observed in partial responders and progressors. The study was restricted to a single clinical trial cohort, and the causes of repertoire differences, possibly disease activity or prior therapy, were left undefined. CD4+ but not CD8+ TCR diversity rose significantly by C4D1 (p=0.0027 vs p=0.16), most apparent in complete responders (p=0.02). Baseline TCR diversity was reported as lower in newly diagnosed patients than in healthy donors, and lower still in relapsed/refractory patients. Lower diversity was seen in patients whose nivolumab began less than 1 year after ASCT, and these patients were left out of later analyses so that immune reconstitution would not confound the results.

The time point label of this sample denotes: cycle 2 day 1 (C2D1) of nivolumab. Every trial patient had relapsed following autologous stem cell transplantation, and prior brentuximab vedotin exposure was what differed among cohorts A, B and C. The trial cohort included 56 patients with relapsed/refractory classical Hodgkin lymphoma, and each patient had a best overall response of complete response, partial response or progressive disease. Single-agent nivolumab was administered to trial patients in the multi-cohort phase II CheckMate 205 trial. An independent review committee assessed best overall response by applying the 2007 International Working Group response criteria. Trial PBMCs were collected just before the start of nivolumab (C1D1) and during therapy at cycle 2 day 1 and cycle 4 day 1. Peripheral blood was collected in 8 mL Vacutainer Cell Preparation Tubes, from which PBMCs were isolated by centrifugation and then cryopreserved.

Reading from cysteine to phenylalanine, the CDR3 counts 15 amino acids. Here the CDR3 DNA is all that survives: 45 bases in frame from base 1. From V the trimming removes 7 bases and from J it removes 9 bases, while the gene matches leave 7 bases of the junction unaccounted for. CDR1 and CDR2 are read off the germline V gene as MNHEY and SVGAGI. Genomic DNA was isolated using the Qiagen DNeasy kit from unsorted PBMCs as well as from negatively selected CD4+ and CD8+ fractions. Using primers that anneal to V and J segments, immunoSEQ multiplex PCR amplified the TCR beta CDR3 regions. A synthetic immune receptor repertoire was used to minimize amplification bias, and any remaining bias was removed computationally after sequencing. The source study handled its data this way. Custom Python scripts were used to quantify repertoire diversity as the Shannon entropy index. The unsorted, CD4+ and CD8+ repertoires were each analyzed separately, with the exception of combined analyses, where CD4+ and CD8+ sequences were merged in silico. A clone was considered expanded if an increase in frequency of at least 2-fold after treatment relative to C1D1 was found, and a pseudocount of 0.5 was applied to clones undetected at baseline. Singleton clones were defined as clones with 0 or 1 copy at C1D1, and non-singleton clones were defined as clones with 2 or more copies. Clones expanded in unsorted samples were annotated as CD4+, CD8+ or unknown by matching protein sequences in sorted samples from the same patient. Wilcoxon tests were applied to paired samples to test diversity changes from C1D1 to C4D1. TCRdb's version of the immuneACCESS table is confined to in-frame rearrangements and falls short of the full clone set. An unresolved V gene accounts for under half of the shortfall where checked; the remainder is of unknown origin. V, J and clone size are those of that table, while D and trimming were read from the DNA. The sample yields tens of thousands of clones; about 88% were counted once. The leading ten clones occupy about 10% of the sample.

The specimen comprised peripheral blood mononuclear cells (PBMCs), sampled before the second cycle of nivolumab. The receptor's source is a human donor with classical Hodgkin lymphoma. The chain is assembled from TRBV6-5 and TRBJ2-1, with 15 junctional bases fitting TRBD2. CDR3 region: CASTGQGLAGGEQFF. The DNA is as follows: TGTGCCAGCACCGGGCAGGGACTAGCGGGGGGTGAGCAGTTCTTC.